Listed below are T cell receptor beta chains from one sample, sequenced in a study of cytomegalovirus exposure and HLA in healthy donors. Measured with immunoSEQ multiplex PCR; TCRdb has only the in-frame clones, and not every one. The table includes 150,000 or so clones, around 84% detected once. Sequenced input: PBMCs. The receptor set was obtained from a woman in her thirties or forties in good health and CMV-seropositive. The CDR3 runs from the conserved cysteine through the conserved F or W. D genes are given only for firm matches. Some rows mark clone size as missing; the rest say once, few, many or name a class of expanded clone.

D gene | J gene | V gene | clone size | CDR3 protein | CDR3 DNA
TRBD2 | TRBJ2-1 | TRBV14 | NA | CASSQRMTSGRFNEQFF | TGTGCCAGCAGTCAACGCATGACTAGCGGGAGGTTTAATGAGCAGTTCTTC
TRBD2 | TRBJ2-3 | TRBV7-3 | NA | CASSYTSAPPTDTQYF | TGTGCCAGCAGCTATACTAGCGCGCCACCCACAGATACGCAGTATTTT
NA | TRBJ2-1 | TRBV4-1 | NA | CASSQEVSGSYNEQFF | TGCGCCAGCAGCCAAGAAGTTAGCGGCTCCTACAATGAGCAGTTCTTC
NA | TRBJ2-1 | TRBV18 | NA | CASSPGSPSLVPGNEQFF | TGTGCCAGCTCACCAGGGTCCCCTAGCTTGGTTCCTGGCAATGAGCAGTTCTTC
TRBD2 | TRBJ2-2 | TRBV30 | NA | CAWSRLAGGGGGELFF | TGTGCCTGGAGCCGACTAGCGGGAGGCGGGGGCGGGGAGCTGTTTTTT
NA | TRBJ1-5 | TRBV27 | NA | CASSPQGKGSNQPQHF | TGTGCCAGCAGTCCCCAGGGGAAAGGGAGCAATCAGCCCCAGCATTTT
TRBD2 | TRBJ2-1 | TRBV18 | few | CASSPSGSSYNEQFF | TGTGCCAGCTCACCTAGCGGGAGCTCCTACAATGAGCAGTTCTTC
NA | TRBJ1-1 | TRBV5-1 | NA | CASSLMANTEAFF | TGCGCCAGCAGCTTGATGGCGAACACTGAAGCTTTCTTT
TRBD2 | TRBJ2-2 | TRBV11-3 | few | CASSFLAGVTGELFF | TGTGCCAGCAGCTTCCTAGCGGGAGTAACCGGGGAGCTGTTTTTT
NA | TRBJ2-5 | TRBV15 | NA | CATSSTGRETQYF | TGTGCCACCAGCAGTACAGGTCGAGAGACCCAGTACTTC
NA | TRBJ1-5 | TRBV7-9 | NA | CASSLVSKTQASNQPQHF | TGTGCCAGCAGCTTAGTCAGTAAGACACAGGCTAGCAATCAGCCCCAGCATTTT
TRBD1 | TRBJ1-2 | TRBV6-5 | NA | CASTGQGSYGYTF | TGTGCCAGCACGGGACAGGGTTCCTATGGCTACACCTTC
NA | TRBJ2-7 | TRBV2 | few | CASNGGAYEQYF | TGTGCCAGCAACGGGGGAGCCTACGAGCAGTACTTC
NA | TRBJ1-1 | TRBV28 | few | CASSLSGGSTEAFF | TGTGCCAGCAGTTTATCGGGGGGGAGTACTGAAGCTTTCTTT
NA | TRBJ2-3 | TRBV4-2 | NA | CASSVDGTDTQYF | TGTGCCAGTTCCGTAGACGGGACAGATACGCAGTATTTT
NA | TRBJ2-7 | TRBV10-3 | NA | CAISGIMEEQYF | TGTGCCATCAGCGGAATAATGGAGGAGCAGTACTTC
TRBD2 | TRBJ2-3 | TRBV7-9 | NA | CASSTWTSGHTDTQYF | TGTGCCAGCAGCACCTGGACTAGCGGGCACACAGATACGCAGTATTTT
TRBD2 | TRBJ2-5 | TRBV18 | NA | CASSPLKSSPGGETQYF | TGTGCCAGCTCACCTTTAAAATCTAGTCCGGGAGGAGAGACCCAGTACTTC
TRBD2 | TRBJ2-7 | TRBV5-1 | NA | CASSLATSGGYEQYF | TGCGCCAGCAGCTTGGCGACTAGCGGGGGCTACGAGCAGTACTTC
TRBD1 | TRBJ1-1 | TRBV6-5 | NA | CASSYPPGGITEAFF | TGTGCCAGCAGTTACCCCCCAGGGGGCATCACTGAAGCTTTCTTT
NA | TRBJ2-3 | TRBV10-2 | NA | CASSGVGSGTSTDTQYF | TGCGCCAGCAGTGGCGTGGGTAGCGGTACTAGCACAGATACGCAGTATTTT
TRBD1 | TRBJ1-1 | TRBV25-1 | NA | CASSSRDSPNTEAFF | TGTGCCAGCAGTTCCCGGGACAGCCCGAACACTGAAGCTTTCTTT
TRBD1 | TRBJ1-1 | TRBV11-1 | NA | CASSSKGQGRETEAFF | TGTGCCAGCAGCTCGAAAGGACAGGGGAGAGAGACTGAAGCTTTCTTT